Below, 5 T cell receptor beta chains from the same sample are listed, as sequenced in a study of T-cell memory formation after mild COVID-19. TCRdb re-called the 5' RACE reads through MiXCR, storing one row per CDR3 protein. The data contain more than 450,000 distinct CDR3 sequences, about 20% of them singletons. Sample: PBMCs or a T cell subset sorted from them (not recorded which). The receptors come from an adult woman who had mild COVID-19 (a few samples of this study predate the infection). Cell type and time point are not known.

The chain recombines TRBV3-1 with TRBJ1-1; D is perhaps TRBD1 (5 bases). This CDR3 comprises 18 residues. The germline gives CDR1 LGHDT, CDR2 YNNKEL (reference sequence). Trimming cost V 6 bases and J 1 base, with 24 bases left between them. CDR3 nucleotide sequence: TGTGCCAGCAGGACAGTAGGATCCTCGGGACCACGGAACACTGAAGCTTTCTTT. Protein sequence: CASRTVGSSGPRNTEAFF. Full variable domain (outside the CDR3, taken from reference TRBV3-1 and TRBJ1-1): DTAVSQTPKYLVTQMGNDKSIKCEQNLGHDTMYWYKQDSKKFLKIMFSYNNKELIINETVPNRFSPKSPDKAHLNLHINSLELGDSAVYFCASRTVGSSGPRNTEAFFGQGTRLTVV.

As for this clonotype: This may be a read error, as it is one base from a much larger clone. The V and J genes are TRBV14 and TRBJ2-7; D uncertain. The length of the CDR3 is 14 residues. CDR1 is SGHDN, CDR2 FVKESK, per germline. The ends were cut back, 4 bases at V and 3 bases at J, with 13 bases in the middle. CDR3 residues: CASSPQVAGYEQYF. CDR3 nucleotides: TGTGCCAGCAGCCCCCAGGTGGCCGGCTACGAGCAGTACTTC.

This chain connects TRBV7-8 to TRBJ1-5; D is ambiguous. This CDR3 contains 14 residues. The V gene's germline CDR1 is SGHVS and CDR2 FQNEAQ. The germline V and J ends were trimmed by 4 bases and 3 bases, with 10 bases remaining between them. Here the CDR3 reads CASSSSPPNQPQHF. CDR3 nucleotides: TGTGCCAGCAGCTCCTCCCCTCCCAATCAGCCCCAGCATTTT.

Here the CDR3 reads CASSLGQGFTYEQYF. CDR3 DNA sequence: TGTGCCAGCAGCTTGGGACAGGGGTTCACCTACGAGCAGTACTTC. This chain uses TRBV7-2 with TRBJ2-7, with 10 bases that match TRBD1. The CDR3 totals 15 residues. After removal of 3 bases from V and 2 bases from J, the junction contained 4 bases not matched to a gene. The germline gives CDR1 SGHTA, CDR2 FQGNSA.

This clonotype was counted between two and nine times. The CDR3 nucleotides read TGCAGTGCTCCGAATGGGGGCGACTCCTACGAGCAGTACTTC. This gives the protein CSAPNGGDSYEQYF. This chain connects TRBV20-1 to TRBJ2-7, with a tentative D call TRBD1 (6 bases). Germline lookup yields CDR1 DFQATT and CDR2 SNEGSKA (reference sequence). CDR3 length equals 14 residues. The V end lost 5 bases, the J end lost 0 bases, and 14 bases lay between the germline ends.